This T cell receptor beta chain was identified in a study of CD8 T cells in Susac syndrome. About the study: Susac syndrome patients were untreated, on corticosteroids with some adding intravenous immunoglobulin, or on intravenous immunoglobulin only.

Notes on this clonotype: The antigen is undetermined.

V lost 6 bases, J lost 6 bases, and 12 bases lay in between. This CDR3 comprises 13 residues. Random-hexamer reverse transcription was applied to roughly 0.5 to 1 ug RNA. Amplification of TCR beta CDR3 used immunoSEQ multiplex PCR across 54 Vbeta and 13 Jbeta. TCRdb analysed the immunoSEQ multiplex PCR reads with MiXCR anew, one entry per CDR3 protein. Of some 200,000 distinct CDR3 sequences in the sample, under 97% are singletons; the top ten hold approximately 0.1%. TEMRA cells were FACS-enriched and CD8+ and CD4+ T cells negatively isolated. Study observations and caveats: The CD4+ T cell repertoires in Susac syndrome were not clonally expanded.

The sequence derives from a human donor with Susac syndrome. Sequencing was performed on CD4+ T cells from PBMCs. This chain links TRBV12-3 or TRBV12-4 with TRBJ2-1; D call uncertain. CDR3 bases: TGTGCCAGCAGCCTACCTGAAGCCAATGAGCAGTTCTTC. Encoded protein: CASSLPEANEQFF.